This passage covers 26 T cell receptor beta chains from one sample sequenced in a study of post-analysis software for immune sequencing data. General study results and limits: There were five or six TRBV segments more frequent in patients than controls, and TRBV5-6, TRBV5-1 and TRBV20-1 were among them.

Their antigen targets remain unknown. Unique molecular identifiers had been added to the TCR beta cDNA libraries. TCRdb analysed the PCR reads with MiXCR anew, one entry per CDR3 protein. In the table there are about 760,000 distinct CDR3 sequences, roughly 27% of which are singletons. Sequenced input: blood. The receptor source for this set is a girl aged 10 to 17 with multiple sclerosis.

The chain is built from TRBV21-1 and TRBJ2-5; TRBD1 is taken as the D call from the table, unchecked against the DNA. TRBV21-1 is given as a pseudogene. The CDR3 loop spans 12 amino acids. The CDR3 protein is CARVTGQETQYF. CDR3 DNA sequence: TGTGCCAGGGTGACAGGACAAGAGACCCAGTACTTC.

This clonotype was observed a handful of times. The CDR3 sequence is CASSPGDQPQHF. The DNA of the CDR3 is TGTGCCAGCTCACCAGGGGATCAGCCCCAGCATTTT. The gene calls are TRBV18 and TRBJ1-5; no clear D gene. This CDR3 is built from 12 residues. V was cut by 2 bases and J by 5 bases, with 4 bases left in between. CDR1 KGHSH and CDR2 LQKENI come from the germline V gene.

This clonotype was picked up a small number of times. The V and J genes are TRBV20-1 and TRBJ2-3; 7 bases match TRBD2. V shed 6 bases and J 4 bases; nucleotides not matched to a gene: 10. Germline CDR1 reads DFQATT; CDR2 reads SNEGSKA (reference sequence). CDR3 length equals 14 residues. CDR3 residues: CSAAPLAGADTQYF. In DNA, the CDR3 is TGCAGTGCCGCACCACTGGCGGGGGCAGATACGCAGTATTTT.

This clonotype was seen a handful of times. Mismatch with germline at one junction end may stem from a read error. V gene TRBV6-5 combines with J gene TRBJ2-3; D unclear. The CDR3 is made up of 15 amino acids. Germline V gives CDR1 MNHEY, CDR2 SVGAGI. CDR3 in amino acids: CAGSYSSWFGDTQYF. The CDR3 nucleotides are TGTGCCGGCAGTTACTCCAGTTGGTTTGGGGATACGCAGTATTTT.

This clonotype has just a few counts. The genes are TRBV9 and TRBJ2-5; D remains ambiguous. The germline CDR1 and CDR2 sequences are SGDLS and YYNGEE. The CDR3 runs 16 residues. V gave up 0 bases and J gave up 0 bases, with 12 bases separating them. Here the CDR3 reads CASSVGPNTNQETQYF. In nucleotides, the CDR3 is TGTGCCAGCAGCGTAGGTCCTAACACTAACCAAGAGACCCAGTACTTC.

This clonotype came up many times. J is TRBJ2-3 and V is TRBV29-1, with 9 bases identical to TRBD2. CDR3 length: 17 amino acids. V lost 6 bases, J lost 0 bases, and 13 bases stayed unmatched. Per germline, CDR1 SQVTM and CDR2 ANQGSEA. Written as DNA, the CDR3 is TGCAGCGTCCAGGCGGGGTTTGCGGGAGGGAGCACAGATACGCAGTATTTT. Protein sequence: CSVQAGFAGGSTDTQYF.

This clonotype has only a few counts. The V gene is TRBV11-2, the J gene TRBJ2-5; tentative D call: TRBD1 (6 bases). V was cut by 2 bases and J by 5 bases, with 15 bases left in between. The germline gives CDR1 SGHAT, CDR2 FQNNGV. CDR3 length equals 15 residues. The DNA for the CDR3 is TGTGCCAGCAGCTTACAGGTCAGGGGACGGGAGACCCAGTACTTC. Its protein is CASSLQVRGRETQYF.

This sequence joins TRBV2 and TRBJ1-2; D gene uncertain. V lost 8 bases and J lost 4, with 17 bases in between. The CDR3 runs to 14 residues. Looked up from germline, CDR1 is SNHLY and CDR2 is FYNNEI. In nucleotides, the CDR3 is TGTGCCAGCTCCCAGGCAACACCGATCTATGGCTACACCTTC. Amino acid sequence: CASSQATPIYGYTF. Variable domain in full (rest from reference TRBV2 and TRBJ1-2): EPEVTQTPSHQVTQMGQEVILRCVPISNHLYFYWYRQILGQKVEFLVSFYNNEISEKSEIFDDQFSVERPDGSNFTLKIRSTKLEDSAMYFCASSQATPIYGYTFGSGTRLTVV.

The chain joins TRBV2 to TRBJ2-7, with 11 bases lining up with TRBD2. V was clipped by 4 bases and J by 7 bases; unmatched bases: 12. In germline, CDR1 is SNHLY, CDR2 FYNNEI. This CDR3 comprises 16 residues. The CDR3: CASSVGTSGGLGEQYF. The CDR3 region has the DNA TGTGCCAGCAGTGTGGGCACTAGCGGGGGTCTTGGGGAGCAGTACTTC.

The chain joins TRBV19 to TRBJ2-1; D is possibly TRBD2 (6 bases). There are 13 residues in the CDR3. V lost 9 bases to trimming and J lost 2 bases, with 11 bases between them. Germline V gene sequence: CDR1 LNHDA, CDR2 SQIVND (reference sequence). The CDR3 nucleotides are TGTGCCAGCGGGGGATTCACCTACAATGAGCAGTTCTTC. This sequence encodes CASGGFTYNEQFF.

A remark on this clonotype: The conserved final phenylalanine or tryptophan is absent from the CDR3, which likely points to a read error. V and J are TRBV20-1 and TRBJ1-5; no definite D call. The germline V gene has CDR1 DFQATT and CDR2 SNEGSKA (reference sequence). V lost 3 bases, J lost 2 bases, and 11 bases lay in between. The CDR3 extends over 14 amino acids. CDR3 nucleotides: TGCAGTGCTAGTGACGGGGTCGGCAATCAGCCCCAGCATGTT. It is translated as CSASDGVGNQPQHV.

The CDR3 DNA follows: TGTGCCAGCAGCCCGAGGGTTGGACAAGAGACCCAGTACTTC. As protein: CASSPRVGQETQYF. The rearrangement uses TRBV3-1 and TRBJ2-5; a weak D match, TRBD2 (5 bases). V dropped 4 bases and J dropped 2 bases, with 11 bases sitting between them. This CDR3 spans 14 amino acids. Germline V gene lookup returns CDR1 LGHDT and CDR2 YNNKEL (reference sequence).

The V gene is TRBV28, the J gene TRBJ1-1, with a weak D call TRBD1 (5 bases). The V and J ends lost 7 bases and 5 bases respectively, with 14 bases between them. Germline loops: CDR1 MDHEN, CDR2 SYDVKM. The CDR3 totals 13 residues. The DNA for the CDR3 is TGTGCCAGCACCAAACCTGGGGGTACTGAAGCTTTCTTT. It translates to CASTKPGGTEAFF.

This clonotype was counted between two and nine times. V is TRBV7-2 and J is TRBJ2-1; 7 bases match TRBD2. CDR3 size: 16 residues. V dropped 2 bases and J dropped 7; count of bases not matched to a gene: 11. The germline gives CDR1 SGHTA, CDR2 FQGNSA. CDR3 protein: CASSLSRGGPGNEQFF. The DNA for the CDR3 is TGTGCCAGCAGCTTATCTCGGGGAGGGCCTGGTAATGAGCAGTTCTTC.

The chain links TRBV7-2 to TRBJ2-3; the D call may be TRBD1 or TRBD2 (5 bases each). V lost 2 bases and J 3 bases, leaving 12 bases between the germline ends. The CDR3 extends over 15 amino acids. CDR1 and CDR2 (germline): SGHTA, FQGNSA. This CDR3 is CASSLYEGRTDTQYF. The DNA of the CDR3 is TGTGCCAGCAGCTTATATGAGGGGCGGACAGATACGCAGTATTTT.

This clonotype was detected only a few times. The chain has TRBV4-1 and TRBJ1-4; D remains ambiguous. V was shortened by 3 bases and J by 3 bases, with 11 bases between the two germline ends. The CDR3 spans 15 residues. CDR1 MGHRA and CDR2 YSYEKL come from the germline V gene. For the CDR3, the DNA is TGCGCCAGCAGCCATGGAAACACTGCTAATGAAAAACTGTTTTTT. Residues: CASSHGNTANEKLFF.

This clonotype was seen a few times. The chain carries TRBV7-2 and TRBJ2-1, with 15 bases aligning to TRBD2. The CDR3 extends over 16 amino acids. Per the germline V gene, CDR1 is SGHTA and CDR2 is FQGNSA. V lost 5 bases to trimming and J lost 8 bases; unmatched junction nucleotides: 7. The CDR3 is CASSRTSGRAGDEQFF. The CDR3 DNA sequence: TGTGCCAGCAGCCGGACTAGCGGGAGGGCCGGAGATGAGCAGTTCTTC.

The sample holds a few counts of this clonotype. V gene TRBV6-1 combines with J gene TRBJ2-1; 9 bases fit TRBD2. The junction had 22 bases not matched to a gene; V was cut back by 6 bases and J by 10 bases. This CDR3 is built from 18 residues. The germline gives CDR1 MNHNS, CDR2 SASEGT. This CDR3 is CASRRRGLGVAGENEQFF. The CDR3 coding sequence is TGTGCCAGCAGGCGCCGAGGGTTGGGGGTAGCGGGAGAAAACGAGCAGTTCTTC.

This clonotype was recorded at least ten times. This sequence joins TRBV6-2 or TRBV6-3 and TRBJ2-1; 9 nucleotides match TRBD2. The CDR3 runs to 15 residues. After removal of 6 bases from V and 5 bases from J, the junction contained 8 bases not matched to a gene. Germline lookup yields CDR1 MNHEY and CDR2 SVGEGT. The CDR3 reads CASRMMTSGHNEQFF. The CDR3 bases are TGTGCCAGCAGAATGATGACTAGCGGTCACAATGAGCAGTTCTTC.

In the case of this clonotype: This could be a read error, since a much larger clone is one nucleotide away. This chain links TRBV6-5 with TRBJ2-1; 8 nucleotides align to TRBD2. Germline V CDR1 and CDR2: MNHEY, SVGAGI. The V gene end was trimmed by 7 bases and the J gene end by 8 bases; junction bases not matched to a gene: 4. CDR3 length: 12 amino acids. The CDR3 reads CASNGGGDEQFF. CDR3 DNA: TGTGCCAGCAACGGGGGGGGAGATGAGCAGTTCTTC.

The chain links TRBV27 to TRBJ1-5; D remains unclear. V was shortened by 6 bases and J by 0 bases, with 12 bases between the two germline ends. Per germline, CDR1 MNHEY and CDR2 SMNVEV (reference sequence). The CDR3 has 15 amino acids. The CDR3 nucleotides read TGTGCCAGCAGATCAAGGGCGGCTAGCAATCAGCCCCAGCATTTT. This gives the protein CASRSRAASNQPQHF.

The chain couples TRBV7-9 to TRBJ2-1; 8 bases align to TRBD1. CDR1 is SEHNR and CDR2 is FQNEAQ in the germline V gene (reference sequence). The CDR3 totals 15 residues. With V trimmed by 5 bases and J by 6 bases, 9 bases remained unmatched. CDR3 coding DNA: TGTGCCAGCAGCCGGGACAGGACCTGGGGCAATGAGCAGTTCTTC. It specifies CASSRDRTWGNEQFF.

This clonotype was seen many times. The genes are TRBV29-1 and TRBJ2-1; possible D gene TRBD1, 6 bases. V lost 4 bases and J 0 bases, leaving 19 bases between the germline ends. Germline loops: CDR1 SQVTM, CDR2 ANQGSEA. This CDR3 is built from 17 residues. CDR3 bases: TGCAGCGTTGTCTCTTGGGCTGGACAGAGCTCCTACAATGAGCAGTTCTTC. Translating gives CSVVSWAGQSSYNEQFF.

This clonotype turned up a few times. This sequence joins TRBV6-6 and TRBJ2-3, with 8 bases fitting TRBD1. The CDR3 is made up of 15 amino acids. Germline CDR1 is MNHNY and CDR2 is SVGAGI (reference sequence). V trimming: 1 base; J trimming: 6 bases; junction bases outside the gene matches: 6. The CDR3 sequence is CASSYYRGVGDTQYF. The CDR3, as DNA: TGTGCCAGCAGTTACTACAGGGGGGTAGGGGATACGCAGTATTTT.

This CDR3 reads CASSLVTVQFF. DNA for the CDR3: TGCGCCAGCAGCTTGGTAACAGTTCAGTTCTTC. This chain uses TRBV5-1 with TRBJ2-1; no clear D. Trimming removed 0 bases at V and 13 bases at J, with 8 bases between. Germline-derived CDR1 and CDR2 are SGHRS and YFSETQ. The CDR3 totals 11 residues. Filled out from reference TRBV5-1 and TRBJ2-1, the complete variable domain reads KAGVTQTPRYLIKTRGQQVTLSCSPISGHRSVSWYQQTPGQGLQFLFEYFSETQRNKGNFPGRFSGRQFSNSRSEMNVSTLELGDSALYLCASSLVTVQFFGPGTRLTVL.

The chain joins TRBV5-6 to TRBJ2-3, with D perhaps TRBD2 (6 bases). CDR1 is SGHDT, CDR2 YYEEEE, per germline. Trimming left V 4 bases short and J 4 bases short, with 16 bases between. The CDR3 runs to 15 residues. Here the CDR3 DNA reads TGTGCCAGCAGCCCGGGAGTAGCGAGCCCAGATACGCAGTATTTT. This gives the protein CASSPGVASPDTQYF. Filled out from reference TRBV5-6 and TRBJ2-3, the complete variable domain reads DAGVTQSPTHLIKTRGQQVTLRCSPKSGHDTVSWYQQALGQGPQFIFQYYEEEERQRGNFPDRFSGHQFPNYSSELNVNALLLGDSALYLCASSPGVASPDTQYFGPGTRLTVL.